This is a list of T cell receptor beta chains from one sample in a study of blood T cell repertoires in COVID-19. The data were produced by immunoSEQ multiplex PCR, yet TCRdb's version contains in-frame clones alone and is incomplete. The sample shows under 300,000 clones, 82% of them seen only once. What was sequenced was peripheral blood. Receptors originate from a woman older than 75 with active or convalescent COVID-19. Each CDR3 is given without its conserved first and last residue. The order of the fields is V gene, J gene, CDR3 protein.

>TRBV2|TRBJ2-3
ASSEGQSTDTQY
>TRBV7-9|TRBJ1-6
ASSPTSGTSVNSPLH
>TRBV27|TRBJ2-3
ASSLQGAGIYTDTQY
>TRBV7-2|TRBJ2-7
ASSLGPLLAGGGYEQY
>TRBV2|TRBJ2-3
ASRGLADNTDTQY
>TRBV7-9|TRBJ2-7
ASSLAIIAGQSQYEQY
>TRBV3-1/TRBV3-2|TRBJ2-5
ASSPSGSETQY
>TRBV28|TRBJ2-7
ASSNQYEQY
>TRBV18|TRBJ1-5
ASSMPGAPNQPQH
>TRBV6-4|TRBJ2-3
ASSPTVELTDTQY
>TRBV19|TRBJ2-7
ASAGGAGVNEQY
>TRBV7-8|TRBJ1-5
ASSITTGGGQPQH
>TRBV15|TRBJ1-3
ATSTDRQGTGNTIY
>TRBV6-5|TRBJ2-1
ASSYGPGVYNEQF
>TRBV2|TRBJ2-1
ASSSLDRVYNEQF
>TRBV15|TRBJ1-1
ATSRGGLNTEAF
>TRBV5-4|TRBJ1-2
ASSLRVRTVRYGYT
>TRBV4-1|TRBJ1-6
ASSQDRIGLYNSPLH
>TRBV6-1|TRBJ1-1
ASSEQGADTEAF
>TRBV5-1|TRBJ2-5
ASSGTGTRTETQY
>TRBV5-1|TRBJ2-1
ASSLPEIASSYNEQF
>TRBV30|TRBJ1-5
AWSTFSGQGSQPQH
>TRBV5-6|TRBJ1-2
ASSLDRDTLNT
>TRBV5-1|TRBJ2-7
ASSLAGGIAYEQY
>TRBV5-1|TRBJ1-2
ASTLAGNYGYT
>TRBV19|TRBJ2-4
ASTQQGAKNIQY
>TRBV4-2|TRBJ1-2
ASSQDRTGKGYT
>TRBV4-2|TRBJ2-7
ASSQESGTYEQY
>TRBV20-1|TRBJ1-1
SASLGGNTEAF
>TRBV27|TRBJ2-7
ASSHREGPYEQY
>TRBV18|TRBJ2-2
ASSPPGGAGTGELF
>TRBV29-1|TRBJ2-3
SVEGWQGATDTQY
>TRBV30|TRBJ1-3
AWSPNVVIENTIY
>TRBV6-2/TRBV6-3|TRBJ1-4
ASSRGQGGYEKLF
>TRBV6-5|TRBJ1-3
ASSFNSGSGNTIY
>TRBV19|TRBJ1-2
ASLRTGEGNYGYT
>TRBV6-6|TRBJ1-3
ASSDRRNTIY
>TRBV4-2|TRBJ2-1
ASSQAVGLAGVNEQF
>TRBV5-1|TRBJ2-7
ASSARNHEQY
>TRBV11-2|TRBJ2-7
ASSLGVGTYYEQY
>TRBV19|TRBJ2-2
ASSKGLLNTGELF
>TRBV29-1|TRBJ2-3
SVELAGRTTDTQY
>TRBV28|TRBJ2-1
ASNSPRAGDNEQF
>TRBV6-5|TRBJ2-7
ASRTGQGRYEQY
>TRBV9|TRBJ2-2
ASSKAGAPETGELF
>TRBV20-1|TRBJ2-3
SASSGGAIFIADTQY
>TRBV29-1|TRBJ1-5
SVEENINQPQH
>TRBV28|TRBJ1-2
ASSSGQGYGYT
>TRBV6-4|TRBJ2-1
ASSEGSLSYNEQF
>TRBV2|TRBJ1-2
ASSAGTNYGYT
>TRBV7-9|TRBJ2-7
ASSLGGGRSSYEQY
>TRBV7-2|TRBJ1-1
ASSPGQLNTEAF
>TRBV6-6|TRBJ1-6
ASSVRGTSSPLH
>TRBV6-1|TRBJ1-4
ASSELTGGLF
>TRBV2|TRBJ2-3
ASSARLSAQDTQY
>TRBV18|TRBJ2-3
ASSPETRADTQY